This T cell receptor beta chain was obtained from a study of cytomegalovirus exposure and HLA in healthy donors. With 60 Vbeta and 13 Jbeta primers, the PCR was carried out. Method: immunoSEQ multiplex PCR; TCRdb's copy keeps in-frame clones and lacks some. The sample gives 100,000 to 150,000 clones, about four fifths of which show up once; over 3% is in the top ten. Study-wide points: In an earlier analysis, in 540 or so donors, most V segments appeared productive either ~87% or ~30% of the time. Information on immune exposure was restricted to one variable (CMV serostatus). In a later analysis, TCR beta V- and J-gene trimming showed a link to a missense DCLRE1C variant.

The germline CDR1 and CDR2 sequences are LNHDA and SQIVND (reference sequence). With 5 bases removed from V and 6 bases from J, the gap between germline ends came to 22 bases. This CDR3 region has 17 residues. Points on this clone: Its matching antigen is unknown.

The TCR sequence derives from a woman aged 35 to 49 in good health and CMV-seropositive. The material sequenced was PBMCs. The V and J genes are TRBV19 and TRBJ2-2, with a tentative D call TRBD2 (6 bases). The CDR3 bases are TGTGCCAGTAGTTCCCCCCGGGGGACTGAGAGGGCCGGGGAGCTGTTTTTT. Translated, it gives CASSSPRGTERAGELFF.